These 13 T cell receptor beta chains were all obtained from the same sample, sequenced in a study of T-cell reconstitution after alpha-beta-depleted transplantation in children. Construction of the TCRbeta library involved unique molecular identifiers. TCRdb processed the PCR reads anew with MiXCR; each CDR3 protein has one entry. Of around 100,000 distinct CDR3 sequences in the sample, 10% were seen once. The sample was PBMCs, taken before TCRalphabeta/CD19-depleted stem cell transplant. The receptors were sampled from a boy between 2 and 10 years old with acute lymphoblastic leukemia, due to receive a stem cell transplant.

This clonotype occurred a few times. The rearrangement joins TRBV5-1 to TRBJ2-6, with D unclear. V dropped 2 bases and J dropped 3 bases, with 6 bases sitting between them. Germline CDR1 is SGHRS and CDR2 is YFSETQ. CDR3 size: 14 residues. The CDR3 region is CASSFRVGANVLTF. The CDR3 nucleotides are TGCGCCAGCAGCTTCCGGGTTGGGGCCAACGTCCTGACTTTC.

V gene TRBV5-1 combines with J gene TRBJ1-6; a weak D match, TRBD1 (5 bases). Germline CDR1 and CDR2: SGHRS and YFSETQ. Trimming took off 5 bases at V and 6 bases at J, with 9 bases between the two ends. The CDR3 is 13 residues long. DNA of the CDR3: TGCGCCAGCAGAGGGGAACCTAATTCACCCCTCCACTTT. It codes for CASRGEPNSPLHF.

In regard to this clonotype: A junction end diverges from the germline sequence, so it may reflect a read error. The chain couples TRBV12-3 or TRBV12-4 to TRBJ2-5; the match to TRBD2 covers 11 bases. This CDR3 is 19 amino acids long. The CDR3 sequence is CACSLGSSFLAGGQETQYF. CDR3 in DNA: TGTGCCTGCAGTTTGGGGTCCTCTTTTCTAGCGGGAGGCCAAGAGACCCAGTACTTC.

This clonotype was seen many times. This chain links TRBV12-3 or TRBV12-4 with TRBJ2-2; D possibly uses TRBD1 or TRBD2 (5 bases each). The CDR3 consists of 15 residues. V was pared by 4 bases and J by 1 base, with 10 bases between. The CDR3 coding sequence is TGTGCCAGCAGTTCAGAGGGGTTGAACACCGGGGAGCTGTTTTTT. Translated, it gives CASSSEGLNTGELFF.

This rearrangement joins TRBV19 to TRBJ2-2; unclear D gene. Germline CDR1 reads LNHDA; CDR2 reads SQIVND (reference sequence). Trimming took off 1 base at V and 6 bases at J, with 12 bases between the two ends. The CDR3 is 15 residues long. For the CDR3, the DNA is TGTGCCAGTAGTATAGTGAGCCAGCCTCCCGGGGAGCTGTTTTTT. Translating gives CASSIVSQPPGELFF.

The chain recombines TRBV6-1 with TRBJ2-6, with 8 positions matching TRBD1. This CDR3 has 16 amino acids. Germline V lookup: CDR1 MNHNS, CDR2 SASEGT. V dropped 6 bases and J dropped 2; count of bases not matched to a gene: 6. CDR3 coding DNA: TGTGCCAGCAGACCCCCGGACAGGGCTGGGGCCAACGTCCTGACTTTC. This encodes CASRPPDRAGANVLTF.

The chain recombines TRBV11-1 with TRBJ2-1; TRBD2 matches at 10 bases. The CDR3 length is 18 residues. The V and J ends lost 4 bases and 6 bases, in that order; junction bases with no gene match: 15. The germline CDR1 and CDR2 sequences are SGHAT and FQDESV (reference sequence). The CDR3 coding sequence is TGTGCCAGCAGCTCGACAACCCGGGCTAGCGGGAGTGTCAATGAGCAGTTCTTC. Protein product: CASSSTTRASGSVNEQFF. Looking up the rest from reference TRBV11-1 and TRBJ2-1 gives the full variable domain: EAEVAQSPRYKITEKSQAVAFWCDPISGHATLYWYRQILGQGPELLVQFQDESVVDDSQLPKDRFSAERLKGVDSTLKIQPAELGDSAMYLCASSSTTRASGSVNEQFFGPGTRLTVL.

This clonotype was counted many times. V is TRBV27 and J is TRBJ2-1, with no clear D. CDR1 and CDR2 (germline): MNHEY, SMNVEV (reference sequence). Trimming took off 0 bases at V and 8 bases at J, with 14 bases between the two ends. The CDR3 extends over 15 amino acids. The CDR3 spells CASSLSILALDEQFF. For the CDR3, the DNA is TGTGCCAGCAGTTTATCGATTTTGGCTTTAGATGAGCAGTTCTTC.

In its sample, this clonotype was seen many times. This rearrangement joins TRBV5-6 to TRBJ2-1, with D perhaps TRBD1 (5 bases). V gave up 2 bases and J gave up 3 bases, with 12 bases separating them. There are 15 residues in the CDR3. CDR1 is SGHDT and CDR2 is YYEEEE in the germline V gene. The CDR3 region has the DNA TGTGCCAGCAGCTTAGGGGCAATCGACTACAATGAGCAGTTCTTC. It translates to CASSLGAIDYNEQFF.

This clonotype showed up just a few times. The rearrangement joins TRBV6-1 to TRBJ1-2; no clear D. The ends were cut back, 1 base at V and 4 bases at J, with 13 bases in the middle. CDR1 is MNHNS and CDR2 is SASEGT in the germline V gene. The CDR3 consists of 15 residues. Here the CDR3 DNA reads TGTGCCAGCAGTGAAGAGGTAAACGGCATCTATGGCTACACCTTC. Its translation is CASSEEVNGIYGYTF.

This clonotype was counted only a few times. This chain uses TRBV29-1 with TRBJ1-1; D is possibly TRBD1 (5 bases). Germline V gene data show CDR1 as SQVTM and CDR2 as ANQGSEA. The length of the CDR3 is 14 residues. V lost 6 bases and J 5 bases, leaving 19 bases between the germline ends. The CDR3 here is CSVDPHGGRTEAFF. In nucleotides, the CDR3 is TGCAGCGTAGACCCTCACGGGGGGAGGACTGAAGCTTTCTTT.

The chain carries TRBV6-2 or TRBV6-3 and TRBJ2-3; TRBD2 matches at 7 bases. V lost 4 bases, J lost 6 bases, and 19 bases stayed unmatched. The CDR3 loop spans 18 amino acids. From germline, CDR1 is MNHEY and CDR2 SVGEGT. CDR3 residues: CASSFLRLAPLGRDTQYF. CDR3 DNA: TGTGCCAGCAGTTTCCTGAGACTAGCTCCTTTGGGAAGGGATACGCAGTATTTT.

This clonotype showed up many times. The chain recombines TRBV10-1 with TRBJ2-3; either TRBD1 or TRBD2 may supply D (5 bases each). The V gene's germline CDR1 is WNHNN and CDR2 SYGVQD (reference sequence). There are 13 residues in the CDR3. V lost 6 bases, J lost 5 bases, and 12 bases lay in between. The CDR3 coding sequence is TGCGCCAGCAGGGAGGCAGGGCGAGATACGCAGTATTTT. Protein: CASREAGRDTQYF.